This T cell receptor beta chain emerged from a study of neoadjuvant anti-PD-1 for oral cavity cancer. The table came from immunoSEQ multiplex PCR; TCRdb's copy has only in-frame clones and leaves some out. The table includes under 8,500 clones, less than 65% detected once. The CDR3 extends over 14 amino acids. Trimming stripped 2 bases from V and 5 bases from J, with 13 bases between. Germline lookup yields CDR1 SGHRS and CDR2 YFSETQ. This chain joins TRBV5-1 and TRBJ2-5; D not certain. The sequence derives from a person aged 40 to 85 with oral cavity squamous cell carcinoma. Material: tumor tissue, obtained before nivolumab (anti-PD-1) treatment. The CDR3 spells CASSFGSSRETQYF. The DNA of the CDR3 is TGCGCCAGCAGCTTCGGCAGTAGTAGGGAGACCCAGTACTTC.